Below, 10 T cell receptor beta chains from the same sample are listed, as sequenced in a study of blood T cells in healthy people across ages. A sample-barcoded 5' primer and a J-beta primer mix were used in a second PCR of about 6 to 11 cycles. TCRdb independently ran MiXCR on the 5' RACE reads; one entry per CDR3 protein. The table lists 600,000 to 850,000 distinct CDR3 sequences, roughly 41% of them singletons. Sequencing used blood. These receptors were taken from a woman aged 55-70 years in good health.

The chain recombines TRBV29-1 with TRBJ2-4, with 8 bases lining up with TRBD2. Trimming cost V 2 bases and J 0 bases; bases outside gene matches: 9. The CDR3 is 17 residues long. Germline V gene data show CDR1 as SQVTM and CDR2 as ANQGSEA. The CDR3 DNA reads as TGCAGCGTTGAACTAGCGGGTTCTCGTTTAGCCAAAAACATTCAGTACTTC. Amino acids: CSVELAGSRLAKNIQYF.

In this sample, this clonotype turned up a few times. The chain combines TRBV20-1 with TRBJ2-7; weak D call: TRBD2 (5 bases). The germline gives CDR1 DFQATT, CDR2 SNEGSKA (reference sequence). This CDR3 contains 12 residues. V was clipped by 6 bases and J by 6 bases, with 15 bases between them. The CDR3: CSARNDYSEQYF. The DNA for the CDR3 is TGCAGTGCCCGGAATGACTACTCCGAGCAGTACTTC.

There are a few counts of this clonotype. As DNA, the CDR3 is TGTGCCAGCAGTGAATACGGGGGGGCGGAGACCCAGTACTTC. Amino acid sequence: CASSEYGGAETQYF. The chain has TRBV6-1 and TRBJ2-5; 8 bases are shared with TRBD2. Trimming cost V 2 bases and J 5 bases; bases outside gene matches: 4. CDR3 length: 14 residues. Per the germline V gene, CDR1 is MNHNS and CDR2 is SASEGT.

This clonotype was recorded once. This sequence joins TRBV4-2 and TRBJ2-5, with 11 bases lining up with TRBD1. Germline V gene lookup returns CDR1 LGHNA and CDR2 YNFKEQ. The CDR3 contains 16 residues. V gave up 2 bases and J gave up 1 base; unmatched junction bases: 3. DNA for the CDR3: TGTGCCAGCAGCCAAAGGGACAGGGGGTTCCAAGAGACCCAGTACTTC. It yields the protein CASSQRDRGFQETQYF.

This chain uses TRBV21-1 with TRBJ2-1; the listed D gene, TRBD1, was not tested against the DNA. TRBV21-1 is tagged as a pseudogene. This CDR3 is 13 amino acids long. CDR3 nucleotide sequence: TGTGCCAGCAGCAAAGGCAGGGAGTGTGAGCAGTTCTTC. It is translated as CASSKGRECEQFF.

There are a few counts of this clonotype. The rearrangement joins TRBV7-9 to TRBJ2-1; D is undetermined. This CDR3 contains 17 residues. The germline V gene encodes CDR1 SEHNR and CDR2 FQNEAQ (reference sequence). The ends were cut back, 5 bases at V and 5 bases at J, with 22 bases in the middle. The CDR3 protein is CASSLTSAPRSNNEQFF. Written as DNA, the CDR3 is TGTGCCAGCAGCCTAACCAGTGCTCCGAGAAGCAACAATGAGCAGTTCTTC.

Many counts were recorded for this clonotype. The rearrangement uses TRBV4-2 and TRBJ1-5; tentative D call: TRBD1 (6 bases). Germline V CDR1 and CDR2: LGHNA, YNFKEQ. The CDR3 consists of 13 residues. Trimming shortened V by 5 bases and J by 7 bases, and 12 bases separated the two germline ends. The CDR3 loop is CASSSYRAQPQHF. For the CDR3, the DNA is TGTGCCAGCAGCTCCTACAGGGCCCAGCCCCAGCATTTT.

This clonotype appeared a few times. The chain carries TRBV4-1 and TRBJ2-7; 7 bases map to TRBD1. The CDR3 covers 14 residues. V was pared by 0 bases and J by 4 bases, with 3 bases of the junction left unmatched. The germline CDR1 and CDR2 sequences are MGHRA and YSYEKL. The DNA of the CDR3 is TGCGCCAGCAGCCAAGAGACAGGGCCGTACGAGCAGTACTTC. It codes for CASSQETGPYEQYF.

The V gene is TRBV28, the J gene TRBJ2-7; TRBD1 matches at 9 bases. Germline CDR1 and CDR2: MDHEN and SYDVKM. V lost 5 bases and J lost 2; bases outside the gene matches: 4. This CDR3 contains 14 residues. In DNA, the CDR3 is TGTGCCAGCAGTCACCGGACAGGGGCCTACGAGCAGTACTTC. Amino acids: CASSHRTGAYEQYF.

The chain is built from TRBV29-1 and TRBJ2-5; 9 bases map to TRBD2. This CDR3 contains 13 residues. Germline lookup yields CDR1 SQVTM and CDR2 ANQGSEA. The trim removed 4 bases at V and 3 bases at J, leaving 3 bases unmatched. DNA for the CDR3: TGCAGCGTTGCACCTAGCGGGGAAGAGACCCAGTACTTC. Its protein product is CSVAPSGEETQYF.